This TCR beta chain stems from a study of blood T cell repertoires in COVID-19. For the study at large: Samples of COVID-19 (acute and convalescent) were obtained from the United States, Italy and Spain.

Using immunoSEQ multiplex PCR, the repertoire was profiled, and TCRdb retains in-frame clones only, with some absent. The sample comprises about 160,000 clones, roughly four fifths of which are singletons, and around a fifth rests with the top ten. CDR1 LGHNA and CDR2 YSLEER come from the germline V gene. The CDR3 runs to 18 residues. Trimming at V came to 1 base and at J to 9 bases, leaving 15 bases not matched to a gene. The sequencing sample was made of peripheral blood. The chain employs TRBV4-3 and TRBJ2-1; 10 nucleotides match TRBD2. This receptor was obtained from a woman aged 80 or older with acute or convalescent COVID-19. The CDR3 sequence: CASSQGASGRRNSGEQFF. The CDR3 nucleotides read TGCGCCAGCAGCCAAGGGGCTAGCGGGAGAAGGAATAGCGGTGAGCAGTTCTTC.